This T cell receptor (beta chain) was sequenced during a study of T-cell memory formation after mild COVID-19 (dated by TCRdb to about 2021). Study-wide context: TCR sequence clusters from the two donors were found to be largely donor specific. Longitudinal TCRalpha and TCRbeta repertoire sequencing tracked T-cell clones expanding and contracting after mild COVID-19 in a couple of donors. The cohort was made up of two young adult volunteers, one female and one male, who were previously healthy.

Ficoll-Paque density gradient centrifugation was the method used to isolate PBMCs. Findings and caveats that apply to the study as a whole: Some responding clones were detected in pre-infection memory, suggesting pre-existing cross-reactive memory T cells joined the SARS-CoV-2 response. Contracting CD4+ clones were located mainly in the CM and EM memory subsets, whereas CD8+ clones were found to be enriched in EMRA. SARS-CoV-2 specificity was not confirmed for the second-wave clones peaking on day 37. Only a couple of mild cases were covered in the study, and larger cohorts including severe cases with pre-infection samples were considered necessary. Clones that contracted from day 15 to 85 showed balanced CD4/CD8 phenotypes, whereas a second wave of clones that expanded from day 15 to 37 leaned towards CD4+.

Worth noting for this clonotype: This receptor's antigen is unknown. There are no base qualities to consult, and no much larger clone falls within one base.

The CDR3 covers 15 residues, taking in both the cysteine and the phenylalanine. Only CDR3 DNA remains: 45 bases, in frame from the first base. For this chain, trimming is 4 bases at the V end and 4 bases at the J end, and the number of junction bases without a gene match is 10. CDR1 and CDR2 were assigned from the germline V gene as SGHRS and YFSETQ. The sequencing machine was an Illumina NovaSeq 6000. cDNA libraries for TCRalpha and TCRbeta were prepared by 5'RACE using constant-segment primers, with sample barcodes and unique molecular identifiers added. Trizol reagent was used to extract RNA from every sample. Amplification of the libraries took two PCR steps, and the second step added a second sample barcode plus Illumina TruSeq adapters. The libraries were sequenced on an Illumina NovaSeq using 2 x 150 bp paired-end reads. Concerning the study's data processing: With migec v1.2.7, reads were demultiplexed and then collapsed into UMI-guided consensus sequences. Using mixcr v2.1.11, the UMI consensuses were aligned to TRA and TRB V and J templates and assembled into clonotypes. Clonotypes were classified as expanded or contracted when called significant by both edgeR and NoisET, with noise models trained on biological replicates. For edgeR calls, the thresholds were a false discovery rate-adjusted p below 0.01 and a log2 fold-change of 1. As an exploratory analysis of dynamics, max-normalized trajectories of the 1000 most abundant clonotypes were examined with PCA combined with hierarchical clustering. The CD4 or CD8 phenotype of responding clones was assigned using the separately sequenced CD4+ and CD8+ repertoires. TCRdb trimmed the raw reads at Q25, called clones with MiXCR and kept productive beta chains. Rows with one shared CDR3 protein collapse into an entry with the most common genes and DNA. The V and J calls follow TCRdb's processing rather than the paper's. In this sample the table shows about 55,000 distinct CDR3 sequences, roughly 26% of which occur a single time. The ten largest clones take up 35% to 45% of the sample.

Sequenced: PBMCs or a T cell subset sorted from them (not recorded which). This receptor was obtained from a man aged 18 to 35 who had mild COVID-19 (a few samples of this study predate the infection). The sample titles of this study are shuffled in the database, so cell type and time point are left out; the donor was told from shared clones. The chain links TRBV5-1 with TRBJ1-1; TRBD1 lines up with 7 middle nucleotides. The CDR3 is CASSTTQGPGTEAFF. The DNA sequence is as follows: TGCGCCAGCAGCACAACACAGGGGCCCGGCACTGAAGCTTTCTTT.